Here is one T cell receptor beta chain with its context. The antigen remains unidentified. The sample belongs to a study of T cell repertoires in cytomegalovirus infection. TCRdb called the reads again in MiXCR, with one record for every CDR3 protein. The profile shows approximately 30,000 distinct CDR3 sequences, approximately 18% of them singletons. Trimming left V 6 bases short and J 5 bases short, with 10 bases between. Germline lookup yields CDR1 MNHNS and CDR2 SASEGT. The CDR3 extends over 12 amino acids. The receptor's source is a human donor in good health (CMV status not recorded). Some clones in this sample may be carry-over from other donors' samples. The chain combines TRBV6-1 with TRBJ2-5; no reliable D call. The sample in question was CD8+ T cells from cultured PBMCs, obtained from culture after CMV antigen stimulation. The CDR3 DNA follows: TGTGCCAGCAGCCCCGCCCCCGAGACCCAGTACTTC. Amino acids: CASSPAPETQYF.